This T cell receptor (beta chain) was captured by sequencing in a study of PD-L1 blockade in urothelial cancer. Study summary: Analyses were performed on blood at 3 weeks after treatment start (the second dose) and at 6 weeks.

The assay was immunoSEQ multiplex PCR, and TCRdb's table has in-frame clones only and misses some. The repertoire includes 80,000 to 130,000 clones, about 90% of them detected once, and 0.85% to 1% sits in the top ten. V lost 0 bases and J 2 bases, leaving 9 bases between the germline ends. Germline V lookup: CDR1 SGDLS, CDR2 YYNGEE. This CDR3 is built from 15 residues. This sample comprised PBMCs, obtained around atezolizumab (anti-PD-L1) treatment. This receptor was identified in an elderly woman with urothelial cancer. The J gene is TRBJ2-1, the V gene TRBV9; D is unclear. The CDR3 DNA follows: TGTGCCAGCAGCGTAGATGCGGCAACCTACAATGAGCAGTTCTTC. Translating gives CASSVDAATYNEQFF. Using reference TRBV9 and TRBJ2-1 for the parts outside the CDR3, the full variable domain is DSGVTQTPKHLITATGQRVTLRCSPRSGDLSVYWYQQSLDQGLQFLIQYYNGEERAKGNILERFSAQQFPDLHSELNLSSLELGDSALYFCASSVDAATYNEQFFGPGTRLTVL.